Each of the 22 T cell receptor beta chains below was sequenced from the same sample in a study of T cells in women clearing cervical HPV infection. Sequenced by immunoSEQ multiplex PCR; TCRdb stores in-frame clones only, minus some. Recorded for this sample: some 40,000 clones. The sequencing input was blood buffy coat. The receptors derive from a woman between 18 and 75 years old with a cervical HPV16 infection that either progressed to CIN3+ or cleared (not recorded which).

Concerning this clone itself: The read is 3 residues too short to cover the CDR3 end, so that end is filled in from the germline J gene. V and J are TRBV28 and TRBJ2-3; 10 nucleotides match TRBD1. The CDR3 extends over 16 amino acids. CDR1 MDHEN and CDR2 SYDVKM come from the germline V gene. V was pared by 8 bases and J by 3 bases, with 11 bases of the junction left unmatched. The CDR3 bases that were read are TGTGCCAGCTTACACCCGGACAGGGGGGGGACAGATACG. Translation gives CASLHPDRGGTDT. The full CDR3 reads CASLHPDRGGTDTQYF.

On this clone: Sequencing ends 3 residues short of the CDR3 end; the germline J gene provides the rest. The rearrangement uses TRBV7-8 and TRBJ2-3, with D maybe TRBD2 (6 bases). The CDR3 has 15 residues. Germline V gives CDR1 SGHVS, CDR2 FQNEAQ. CDR3 DNA (partial): TGTGCCAGCAGCTTAGTTCAGTGGCGGGGAGAGACG. It codes for CASSLVQWRGET. The complete CDR3 protein is CASSLVQWRGETQYF. Full variable domain (remainder filled in from reference TRBV7-8 and TRBJ2-3): GAGVSQSPRYKVAKRGQDVALRCDPISGHVSLFWYQQALGQGPEFLTYFQNEAQLDKSGLPSDRFFAERPEGSVSTLKIQRTQQEDSAVYLCASSLVQWRGETQYFGPGTRLTVL.

CDR3: CASSPTGLGQETQYF. The CDR3 bases that were read are TGTGCCAGCAGTCCTACAGGATTAGGTCAAGAGACC. The chain recombines TRBV27 with TRBJ2-5; possible D gene TRBD1, 5 bases. The read finishes 3 residues shy of the CDR3 end, and the germline J gene is used to complete it. The CDR3 runs 15 residues. The V end was cut by 5 bases, the J end by 2 bases, with 15 bases between. Germline CDR1 MNHEY, CDR2 SMNVEV (reference sequence).

On this clone itself: Coverage ceases 3 residues before the CDR3 finishes, and the germline J gene fills in the end. The chain recombines TRBV6-2 or TRBV6-3 with TRBJ1-5; 9 nucleotides agree with TRBD1. Germline CDR1 MNHEY, CDR2 SVGEGT. The CDR3 consists of 15 residues. V gave up 2 bases and J gave up 6 bases; unmatched junction bases: 5. This CDR3 is CASSYLQGAGQPQHF. CDR3 DNA (partial): TGTGCCAGCAGTTACCTACAGGGGGCCGGTCAGCCC.

A word on this clone: The sequence runs out 3 residues before the end of the CDR3; the remainder is reconstructed from the germline J gene. The chain uses TRBV5-1 and TRBJ1-2, with 9 positions matching TRBD1. The V segment lost 5 bases and the J segment 0 bases; nucleotides outside the gene matches: 5. Germline V lookup: CDR1 SGHRS, CDR2 YFSETQ. The CDR3 loop spans 15 amino acids. This chain's CDR3 is CASRDGQGPNYGYTF. CDR3 DNA, as far as it was read: TGCGCCAGCAGAGACGGACAGGGGCCTAACTATGGC.

About this clone: The read halts 3 residues ahead of the CDR3 end, with the missing end drawn from the germline J gene. The J gene is TRBJ1-3, the V gene TRBV30; D is unclear. CDR1 and CDR2 from the germline V gene are GTSNPN and SVGIG (reference sequence). CDR3 length: 13 residues. V was trimmed by 1 base and J by 0 bases, leaving 4 bases between them. CDR3: CAWSGASGNTIYF. CDR3 bases read: TGTGCCTGGAGTGGGGCCTCTGGAAACACC. The whole variable domain, remainder taken from reference TRBV30 and TRBJ1-3, is SQTIHQWPATLVQPVGSPLSLECTVEGTSNPNLYWYRQAAGRGLQLLFYSVGIGQISSEVPQNLSASRPQDRQFILSSKKLLLSDSGFYLCAWSGASGNTIYFGEGSWLTVV.

As for this clone: The CDR3 extends 3 residues past the end of the read, so its final part is completed from the germline J gene. V and J are TRBV5-1 and TRBJ1-2; 9 bases match TRBD1. J was trimmed by 7 bases and V by 4 bases; bases with no gene match: 14. This CDR3 is built from 16 residues. The germline V gene has CDR1 SGHRS and CDR2 YFSETQ. This CDR3 reads CASSEFSGTGRSGYTF. The covered CDR3 bases are TGCGCCAGCAGCGAATTTTCCGGGACAGGGCGCTCTGGC.

Comment on this clone: The CDR3 is cut off 3 residues early in the read; its end comes from the germline J gene. V gene TRBV19 combines with J gene TRBJ2-7; 11 nucleotides line up with TRBD1. V shed 5 bases, J shed 3 bases, and the junction held 3 bases outside the gene matches. The CDR3 length is 14 residues. Germline-derived CDR1 and CDR2 are LNHDA and SQIVND (reference sequence). The CDR3 region is CASSFGTGGYEQYF. Incomplete CDR3 DNA: TGTGCCAGTAGTTTCGGGACAGGGGGCTACGAG.

The CDR3: CASSPDRTGELFF. The DNA read from the CDR3 is TGTGCCAGCAGCCCGGACAGAACCGGGGAG. This sequence joins TRBV7-3 and TRBJ2-2, with a tentative D call TRBD1 (6 bases). The read gets to within 3 residues of the CDR3 end, and the germline J gene fills in the rest. Trimming shortened V by 5 bases and J by 5 bases, and 9 bases separated the two germline ends. The length of the CDR3 is 13 residues. CDR1 and CDR2 (germline): SGHTA, FQGTGA. The full variable domain, completed using reference TRBV7-3 and TRBJ2-2, is GAGVSQTPSNKVTEKGKYVELRCDPISGHTALYWYRQSLGQGPEFLIYFQGTGAADDSGLPNDRFFAVRPEGSVSTLKIQRTERGDSAVYLCASSPDRTGELFFGEGSRLTVL.

In regard to this clone: Read coverage stops 3 residues before the CDR3 terminus; the germline J gene supplies the remainder. V is TRBV7-8 and J is TRBJ2-3; 9 nucleotides agree with TRBD1. This CDR3 has 15 amino acids. Germline-derived CDR1 and CDR2 are SGHVS and FQNEAQ. V shed 5 bases and J 2 bases; nucleotides not matched to a gene: 5. The part of the CDR3 DNA that was read is TGTGCCAGCAGCCTGCGGACAGGGGACACAGATACG. Translating it yields CASSLRTGDTDT. The entire CDR3 is CASSLRTGDTDTQYF.

Concerning this clone itself: The missing CDR3 end, 3 residues past where the read stops, is filled in from the germline J gene. This rearrangement joins TRBV7-8 to TRBJ2-4; a possible D gene is TRBD2 (7 bases). The CDR3 consists of 18 residues. V lost 0 bases and J lost 1, with 16 bases in between. CDR1 SGHVS and CDR2 FQNEAQ come from the germline V gene. CDR3 bases read: TGTGCCAGCAGCTTAGCACACGGGGGGCTCTACGCCAAAAACATT. Protein product: CASSLAHGGLYAKNI. The complete CDR3 protein is CASSLAHGGLYAKNIQYF.

As regards this clone: The CDR3 end lies 3 residues beyond the end of the read and is filled in from the germline J gene. This rearrangement joins TRBV18 to TRBJ2-3, with TRBD2 as a possible D gene (6 bases). CDR1 KGHSH and CDR2 LQKENI come from the germline V gene. The CDR3 is 12 residues long. The CDR3 is CASSAGSEAQYF. The sequenced part of the CDR3 DNA is TGTGCCAGCTCAGCGGGAAGTGAGGCG.

For this clone: Read sequence stops 3 residues before the CDR3 end, and the germline J gene provides the missing end. The chain couples TRBV7-6 to TRBJ2-2; no definite D call. V dropped 4 bases and J dropped 4 bases, with 13 bases sitting between them. This CDR3 spans 15 amino acids. The germline V gene has CDR1 SGHVS and CDR2 FNYEAQ. The part of the CDR3 DNA that was read is TGTGCCAGCAGCTCCGGCGGTTCGGGCACCGGGGAG. Its translation is CASSSGGSGTGE. The full-length CDR3 reads as CASSSGGSGTGELFF.

Comment on this clone: The read terminates 3 residues before the CDR3 end, so the remaining end is supplied by the germline J gene. The chain carries TRBV6-2 or TRBV6-3 and TRBJ2-7; D not resolved. The CDR3 is made up of 12 amino acids. Per the germline V gene, CDR1 is MNHEY and CDR2 is SVGEGT. Trimming stripped 5 bases from V and 0 bases from J, with 5 bases between. CDR3 protein: CASSPYSYEQYF. The sequenced part of the CDR3 DNA is TGTGCCAGCAGTCCCTACTCCTACGAG.

With respect to this clone: The read falls 3 residues short of the CDR3 end, and the missing part is taken from the germline J gene. The chain links TRBV9 to TRBJ2-1; D not certain. Trimming stripped 2 bases from V and 0 bases from J, with 21 bases between. This CDR3 is 19 amino acids long. Germline V gene sequence: CDR1 SGDLS, CDR2 YYNGEE. The sequenced part of the CDR3 DNA is TGTGCCAGCAGCGTTCTTGATGGCGTAGCTCTAAGCTCCTACAATGAG. This sequence encodes CASSVLDGVALSSYNE. The full CDR3 sequence reads CASSVLDGVALSSYNEQFF.

Regarding this clone: The CDR3 is cut off 3 residues early in the read; its end comes from the germline J gene. The rearrangement joins TRBV6-1 to TRBJ1-2, with D unresolved. CDR1 and CDR2 from the germline V gene are MNHNS and SASEGT. Trimming stripped 0 bases from V and 7 bases from J, with 9 bases between. The CDR3 runs 13 residues. CDR3 amino acids: CASSEAFKGGYTF. CDR3 bases read: TGTGCCAGCAGTGAAGCCTTTAAAGGTGGC.

On this clone: The missing CDR3 end, 3 residues past where the read stops, is filled in from the germline J gene. The V and J genes are TRBV20-1 and TRBJ2-7; no reliable D call. CDR3 length: 13 residues. Germline V lookup: CDR1 DFQATT, CDR2 SNEGSKA (reference sequence). The V end was cut by 5 bases, the J end by 5 bases, with 16 bases between. The CDR3 sequence: CSASPPVLNEQYF. Incomplete CDR3 DNA: TGCAGTGCTTCTCCCCCGGTCCTGAACGAG.

For this clone: The read is 3 residues too short to cover the CDR3 end, so that end is filled in from the germline J gene. The chain is built from TRBV20-1 and TRBJ1-1; TRBD1 is a possible D gene (5 bases). Germline-derived CDR1 and CDR2 are DFQATT and SNEGSKA (reference sequence). CDR3 length: 16 amino acids. Trimming stripped 0 bases from V and 1 base from J, with 15 bases between. The CDR3 bases that were read are TGCAGTGCTAGAGACTGGCAGGGAGATACGAACACTGAA. This encodes CSARDWQGDTNTE. The full CDR3 protein reads CSARDWQGDTNTEAFF.

Turning to this clone: The read ends 3 residues before the CDR3 terminus; that terminus is restored from the germline J gene. This chain joins TRBV5-4 and TRBJ2-2; D is ambiguous. Between the trimmed V and J ends, which lost 7 bases and 0 bases, there was a span of 13 bases. CDR1 and CDR2 from the germline V gene are SGHNT and YYREEE (reference sequence). CDR3 length equals 15 residues. The sequenced CDR3 bases are TGTGCCAGCGCATCTGGCTTGGCGAACACCGGGGAG. It yields the protein CASASGLANTGE. The whole CDR3 sequence reads CASASGLANTGELFF.

A word on this clone: The read falls 3 residues short of the CDR3 end, and the missing part is taken from the germline J gene. The chain recombines TRBV20-1 with TRBJ2-3, with TRBD2 identical over 9 bases. V lost 5 bases and J lost 4; bases outside the gene matches: 10. The CDR3 is 15 residues long. Germline V gene lookup returns CDR1 DFQATT and CDR2 SNEGSKA (reference sequence). CDR3 region: CSASLAGVGADTQYF. The CDR3 bases that were read are TGCAGTGCTTCATTAGCGGGAGTGGGAGCAGATACG.

To note about this clone: The read is 3 residues too short to cover the CDR3 end, so that end is filled in from the germline J gene. The chain has TRBV23-1 and TRBJ1-1; possible D gene TRBD1, 5 bases. TRBV23-1 belongs to the ORF category, with a function that is uncertain. The CDR3 runs to 14 residues. The V and J ends lost 9 bases and 1 base respectively, with 15 bases between them. CDR3 bases read: TGCGCCAGACATCGTGGGCAGGGGAACACTGAA. Translation gives CARHRGQGNTE. The full CDR3 protein is CARHRGQGNTEAFF.

As to this clone: The sequenced fragment ends 3 residues before the CDR3 boundary, so the rest is inferred from the germline J gene. In the same sample, other DNA sequences code for this CDR3. The J gene is TRBJ1-3, the V gene TRBV19; D perhaps matches TRBD1 (5 bases). Trimming removed 10 bases from V and 0 bases from J, with 16 bases in between. Germline lookup yields CDR1 LNHDA and CDR2 SQIVND (reference sequence). The length of the CDR3 is 15 residues. CDR3 DNA (partial): TGTGCCACCCAGAAGGAGGGGCGCTCTGGAAACACC. Translation: CATQKEGRSGNT. The whole CDR3 protein is CATQKEGRSGNTIYF.